The source of this TCR beta chain is a study of STAT5B mutations in CD4+ large granular lymphocyte leukemia. As for the study in general: Among healthy controls, a particular HLA allele went with more CDR3 'QG' motifs.

In the study's own analysis: The detection floor for productive clonotype frequency was 2.59 x 10-5. The protocol was immunoSEQ multiplex PCR, while the TCRdb copy is restricted to in-frame clones and leaves out a portion. That table is the source of V, J and clone size, and D and trimming were worked out from the DNA. The sample lists 37,000 or so clones; about four fifths were seen once. The CDR3 loop spans 13 amino acids. Germline V gene sequence: CDR1 MNHEY, CDR2 SVGAGI. Trimming stripped 8 bases from V and 4 bases from J, with 12 bases between. This clone was picked up a small number of times. The antigen is not known. Study-wide findings and caveats: About 26% of private leukemic clonotypes occurred rarely in other patients' non-leukemic repertoires. Top patient clones used TRBV06 genes more often: 8/27 versus 2/35 in controls.

What was sequenced was CD4+ T cells from blood buffy coats. The sequence came from a human donor in good health. This chain links TRBV6-5 with TRBJ1-5; a possible D gene is TRBD1 (6 bases). The CDR3 DNA sequence: TGTGCCAGCGGTACAGGGTTGAATCAGCCCCAGCATTTT. This sequence encodes CASGTGLNQPQHF.